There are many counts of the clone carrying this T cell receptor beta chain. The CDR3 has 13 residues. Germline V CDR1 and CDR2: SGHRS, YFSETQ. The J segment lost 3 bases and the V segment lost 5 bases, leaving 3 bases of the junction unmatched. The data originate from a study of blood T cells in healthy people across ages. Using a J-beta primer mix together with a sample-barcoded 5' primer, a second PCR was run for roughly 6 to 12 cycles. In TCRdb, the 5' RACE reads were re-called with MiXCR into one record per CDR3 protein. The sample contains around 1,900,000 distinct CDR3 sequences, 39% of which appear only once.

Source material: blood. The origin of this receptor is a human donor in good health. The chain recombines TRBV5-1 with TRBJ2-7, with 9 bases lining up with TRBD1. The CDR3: CASRMGQGYEQYF. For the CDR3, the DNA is TGCGCCAGCAGGATGGGACAGGGCTACGAGCAGTACTTC.